The 4 T cell receptor beta chains reported below all come from one sample, sequenced in a study of T cell responses to AZD1222 COVID-19 vaccine. Produced via immunoSEQ multiplex PCR; TCRdb's table is partial and in-frame only. The sample has roughly 150,000 clones; roughly 92% are singletons. The sequencing used peripheral blood, collected on day 0 of AZD1222 vaccination. The receptor set was obtained from an adult in good health.

The chain links TRBV30 to TRBJ1-1; possibly TRBD1 for D (5 bases). The germline CDR1 and CDR2 sequences are GTSNPN and SVGIG (reference sequence). V gave up 3 bases and J gave up 7 bases, with 18 bases separating them. The CDR3 is made up of 14 amino acids. The CDR3 region has the DNA TGTGCCTGGAGCCAGAGTGGTTGGGACTTTGAAGCTTTCTTT. Residues: CAWSQSGWDFEAFF.

The rearrangement links TRBV4-3 to TRBJ1-1; D is undetermined. V was clipped by 0 bases and J by 3 bases, with 5 bases between them. The CDR3 totals 13 residues. Germline V gene sequence: CDR1 LGHNA, CDR2 YSLEER. The CDR3 region has the DNA TGCGCCAGCAGCCAAGATTGGGACACTGAAGCTTTCTTT. Amino acids: CASSQDWDTEAFF.

The chain recombines TRBV6-5 with TRBJ2-7; D unresolved. The CDR3 is 13 amino acids. Trimming took 5 bases from V and 5 from J, leaving 13 bases between them. Germline-derived CDR1 and CDR2 are MNHEY and SVGAGI. In nucleotides, the CDR3 is TGTGCCAGCAGTCCGACTGGGTACGACGAGCAGTACTTC. It encodes CASSPTGYDEQYF.

This clone was recorded once. The chain couples TRBV5-4 to TRBJ1-6, with D possibly TRBD1 on 5 matching bases. This CDR3 contains 16 residues. The V gene's germline CDR1 is SGHNT and CDR2 YYREEE (reference sequence). Trimming removed 1 base at V and 9 bases at J, with 17 bases between. CDR3 in DNA: TGTGCCAGCAGCTTGTTCGGGGACCGGCAAGGTTCACCCCTCCACTTT. Translation gives CASSLFGDRQGSPLHF.